This T cell receptor (beta chain) was obtained from a study of blood T cells in healthy people across ages. Study information: The template switching approach captured approximately one barcoded beta molecule for every two T cells. The study's findings and limits: As age increased, TCR beta diversity per million T cells fell in a roughly linear fashion. The CMV status of each donor remained undetermined, and this could have confounded shifts in expanded clonotypes. A conclusive naive versus antigen-experienced comparison was prevented by the unsorted PBMCs.

The second PCR ran roughly 7 to 12 cycles with a sample-barcoded 5' primer and J-beta primers. Each CDR3 protein gets one entry after TCRdb re-called the 5' RACE reads with MiXCR. This sample carries around 1.5 million distinct CDR3 sequences, 30% to 40% of them seen once, and the ten largest clones take approximately 10%. Note on this clonotype: The target antigen is unknown.

The CDR3 covers 15 residues. CDR1 LNHNV and CDR2 YYDKDF come from the germline V gene (reference sequence). The V gene lost 0 bases and the J gene lost 4 bases, with 13 bases spanning the gap. The sequencing sample was made of blood. The chain couples TRBV15 to TRBJ2-7, with D perhaps matching TRBD1 or TRBD2 (7 bases each). The TCR comes from a woman aged 30 to 39 in good health. In DNA form, the CDR3 reads TGTGCCACCAGCAGAGAAAGGGGGCGGGGGTACGAGCAGTACTTC. Translated, it gives CATSRERGRGYEQYF.